This T cell receptor (beta chain) came from a study of shared clonotypes between healthy human individuals. Background on the study: Donors had three CD4 naive, three CD4 memory, two CD8 naive and one CD8 memory plate apiece.

Assay used: immunoSEQ multiplex PCR; TCRdb lists only in-frame clones, some missing. The sample records 850,000 to 1,200,000 clones, roughly 75% being singletons. Germline loops: CDR1 MDHEN, CDR2 SYDVKM. The junction had 14 bases not matched to a gene; V was cut back by 5 bases and J by 8 bases. This CDR3 is built from 16 residues. J is TRBJ2-2 and V is TRBV28; TRBD2 matches at 7 bases. Input material: memory CD4+ T cells sorted from blood. The subset: CD45RA-negative fraction. This clonotype originated in a man aged 18 to 35 in good health. The CDR3 loop is CASSRRAGLPSGELFF. Here the CDR3 DNA reads TGTGCCAGCAGTCGGCGAGCGGGGCTGCCTAGTGGGGAGCTGTTTTTT.